One and the same sample provided the 20 T cell receptor beta chains below, sequenced in a study of cytomegalovirus exposure and HLA in healthy donors. Data came from immunoSEQ multiplex PCR; TCRdb stores just in-frame clones and leaves some out. In the table there are about 160,000 clones, roughly nine tenths of which are singletons. Sequencing was carried out using PBMCs. The receptors here all came from a woman in her 30s in good health and CMV-seronegative.

The chain joins TRBV6-1 to TRBJ2-7; perhaps TRBD2 as D (6 bases). V lost 5 bases, J lost 3 bases, and 17 bases lay in between. The germline gives CDR1 MNHNS, CDR2 SASEGT. The CDR3 sequence is 15 residues long. As DNA, the CDR3 is TGTGCCAGCAGTATACCTCGGGACTCGTTCTACGAGCAGTACTTC. It specifies CASSIPRDSFYEQYF.

V gene TRBV29-1 combines with J gene TRBJ2-1, with a tentative D call TRBD2 (6 bases). This CDR3 spans 15 amino acids. CDR1 is SQVTM, CDR2 ANQGSEA, per germline. The V gene lost 0 bases and the J gene lost 7 bases, with 16 bases spanning the gap. The CDR3 bases are TGCAGCGTTGAAGAGTGGGCTAGCGTAGATAATGAGCAGTTCTTC. It is translated as CSVEEWASVDNEQFF.

CDR3 bases: TGTGCCAGCAGCCCCAAATCCCCCGGACGGATACAAGAGACCCAGTACTTC. Translated, it gives CASSPKSPGRIQETQYF. The genes are TRBV13 and TRBJ2-5; unclear D gene. V shed 5 bases and J shed 2 bases, with 21 bases lying between them. The CDR3 spans 17 residues. Germline V CDR1 and CDR2: PRHDT, FYEKMQ (reference sequence).

The rearrangement joins TRBV25-1 to TRBJ1-3; tentative D call: TRBD1 (6 bases). This CDR3 comprises 17 residues. Looked up from germline, CDR1 is MGHDK and CDR2 is SYGVNS. Trimming removed 0 bases from V and 0 bases from J, with 12 bases in between. CDR3 protein: CASSEYTGRSSGNTIYF. The CDR3 bases are TGTGCCAGCAGTGAATATACAGGGCGCTCCTCTGGAAACACCATATATTTT.

The rearrangement links TRBV6-5 to TRBJ2-1, with a possible D match to TRBD1 (6 bases). Per germline, CDR1 MNHEY and CDR2 SVGAGI. The ends were cut back, 0 bases at V and 13 bases at J, with 19 bases in the middle. This CDR3 contains 15 residues. The DNA for the CDR3 is TGTGCCAGCAGTTACTCGATTGGTTCCCGGACAGATCAGTTCTTC. It is translated as CASSYSIGSRTDQFF.

The chain links TRBV11-2 to TRBJ2-1; 8 nucleotides match TRBD2. This CDR3 has 14 residues. Germline lookup yields CDR1 SGHAT and CDR2 FQNNGV. V lost 6 bases, J lost 3 bases, and 4 bases stayed unmatched. The CDR3 coding sequence is TGTGCCAGCAGGTTCAGCGGGGGCTACAATGAGCAGTTCTTC. This gives the protein CASRFSGGYNEQFF.

This chain connects TRBV9 to TRBJ1-1; D is uncertain. Per the germline V gene, CDR1 is SGDLS and CDR2 is YYNGEE. Trimming took 0 bases from V and 2 from J, leaving 5 bases between them. This CDR3 is 13 amino acids long. In DNA, the CDR3 is TGTGCCAGCAGCGTAGGACCTAACACTGAAGCTTTCTTT. Its translation: CASSVGPNTEAFF.

The J gene is TRBJ2-5, the V gene TRBV7-2; D possibly corresponds to TRBD1 (6 bases). CDR1 is SGHTA, CDR2 FQGNSA, per germline. The CDR3 has 15 amino acids. V was clipped by 1 base and J by 5 bases, with 14 bases between them. CDR3 nucleotide sequence: TGTGCCAGCAGCTTAGGTGCCCAGGGGTTGGAGACCCAGTACTTC. This gives the protein CASSLGAQGLETQYF.

The V and J genes are TRBV7-9 and TRBJ2-1, with TRBD2 matching over 8 bases. With V trimmed by 5 bases and J by 8 bases, 14 bases remained unmatched. The CDR3 is 16 amino acids. Germline CDR1 and CDR2: SEHNR and FQNEAQ (reference sequence). The CDR3 loop is CASSPSGERGLHEQFF. The CDR3 bases are TGTGCCAGCAGCCCCAGTGGTGAGCGGGGGTTGCATGAGCAGTTCTTC.

V gene TRBV7-8 combines with J gene TRBJ1-5; a possible D gene is TRBD1 (5 bases). CDR1 SGHVS and CDR2 FQNEAQ come from the germline V gene. The length of the CDR3 is 16 residues. The V end lost 1 base, the J end lost 0 bases, and 10 bases lay between the germline ends. The CDR3 reads CASSLGGGFSNQPQHF. The CDR3, as DNA: TGTGCCAGCAGCTTAGGTGGGGGATTTAGCAATCAGCCCCAGCATTTT.

V is TRBV11-2 and J is TRBJ1-1; D ambiguous. Germline V lookup: CDR1 SGHAT, CDR2 FQNNGV. V lost 6 bases and J 0 bases, leaving 17 bases between the germline ends. The CDR3 sequence is 16 residues long. CDR3: CASSPQGRAMNTEAFF. In DNA, the CDR3 is TGTGCCAGCAGTCCTCAAGGACGGGCCATGAACACTGAAGCTTTCTTT.

This chain uses TRBV25-1 with TRBJ2-7, with TRBD1 identical over 7 bases. CDR3 length: 13 amino acids. Germline assignment: CDR1 MGHDK and CDR2 SYGVNS. V was clipped by 6 bases and J by 2 bases; unmatched bases: 4. The CDR3 protein is CASRGDRAYEQYF. The CDR3 DNA reads TGTGCCAGCAGGGGGGACAGAGCCTACGAGCAGTACTTC.

The count of this clone is one. The chain is built from TRBV4-3 and TRBJ2-1; D is undetermined. Trimming removed 0 bases from V and 10 bases from J, with 10 bases in between. The CDR3 extends over 13 amino acids. Germline V gene lookup returns CDR1 LGHNA and CDR2 YSLEER. The CDR3 region is CASSQDLSREQFF. The CDR3 DNA is TGCGCCAGCAGCCAAGATCTCTCCCGAGAGCAGTTCTTC.

This chain connects TRBV9 to TRBJ1-2; D is ambiguous. Germline V gene data show CDR1 as SGDLS and CDR2 as YYNGEE. This CDR3 has 14 amino acids. Trimming took 3 bases from V and 3 from J, leaving 12 bases between them. As DNA, the CDR3 is TGTGCCAGCAGCGACTGGAAAGGCGACTATGGCTACACCTTC. Encoded protein: CASSDWKGDYGYTF.

The rearrangement joins TRBV5-1 to TRBJ2-5; no clear D. CDR3 length: 12 amino acids. Trimming shortened V by 4 bases and J by 0 bases, and 4 bases separated the two germline ends. Per the germline V gene, CDR1 is SGHRS and CDR2 is YFSETQ. The CDR3, as DNA: TGCGCCAGCAGCATCGACCAAGAGACCCAGTACTTC. As protein: CASSIDQETQYF.

This chain uses TRBV5-6 with TRBJ1-4; unclear D gene. CDR1 is SGHDT and CDR2 is YYEEEE in the germline V gene. V was clipped by 0 bases and J by 12 bases, with 12 bases between them. The CDR3 runs 13 residues. The CDR3 region is CASSLGQTHELFF. CDR3 DNA sequence: TGTGCCAGCAGCTTGGGGCAGACCCATGAACTGTTTTTT.

This clone was counted a few times. The V gene is TRBV29-1, the J gene TRBJ1-1, with D hard to call. CDR1 is SQVTM and CDR2 is ANQGSEA in the germline V gene. This CDR3 has 12 residues. V lost 6 bases to trimming and J lost 0 bases, with 8 bases between them. The CDR3 DNA follows: TGCAGCGTCCCACACCTGAACACTGAAGCTTTCTTT. Protein product: CSVPHLNTEAFF.

CDR3 loop: CASSARDRGNEQFF. CDR3 bases: TGTGCCAGCAGTGCCCGGGACAGGGGAAATGAGCAGTTCTTC. The chain joins TRBV27 to TRBJ2-1; 10 nucleotides agree with TRBD1. With 5 bases clipped from V and 7 bases from J, the junction kept 5 bases outside the gene matches. The germline V gene has CDR1 MNHEY and CDR2 SMNVEV (reference sequence). This CDR3 region has 14 residues.

The chain employs TRBV15 and TRBJ1-3, with 8 positions matching TRBD1. The length of the CDR3 is 15 residues. The V segment lost 6 bases and the J segment 2 bases; nucleotides outside the gene matches: 6. The germline V gene encodes CDR1 LNHNV and CDR2 YYDKDF (reference sequence). The CDR3 DNA sequence: TGTGCCACCAGGATGGACAGGGTTGCTGGAAACACCATATATTTT. Translating it yields CATRMDRVAGNTIYF.

The chain recombines TRBV6-4 with TRBJ2-3; 13 bases align to TRBD2. From germline, CDR1 is MRHNA and CDR2 SNTAGT. The CDR3 length is 15 residues. With 3 bases clipped from V and 6 bases from J, the junction kept 3 bases outside the gene matches. The CDR3 is CASSETSGGADTQYF. Here the CDR3 DNA reads TGTGCCAGCAGTGAAACTAGCGGGGGGGCCGATACGCAGTATTTT.